The sample holds a few counts of the clone carrying this T cell receptor beta chain. This sample is part of a study of regulatory T cells in long-lasting Graves disease. Time point denoted: persistent/refractory GD, antithyroid drugs over 5 years with positive TRAb. Extracted RNA from PBMCs served as the source of the TCR library. Combining iRepertoire HTBI primers with Arm-PCR of CDR3 regions, the authors built TCR beta libraries. MiXCR, run by TCRdb on the multiplex PCR reads, gives a single entry per CDR3 protein. Of 350,000 to 500,000 distinct CDR3 sequences listed, around 23% were seen once; the top ten hold approximately 15%. V lost 8 bases and J 2 bases, leaving 16 bases between the germline ends. There are 16 residues in the CDR3. Germline values: CDR1 MNHNS, CDR2 SASEGT.

The receptor comes from a female donor with Graves disease. The chain has TRBV6-1 and TRBJ2-6; tentative D call: TRBD1 (6 bases). Material: peripheral blood mononuclear cells (PBMCs), obtained when the disease was refractory, from a patient treated with antithyroid drugs. The CDR3 loop is CASRTGSPPGANVLTF. CDR3 coding DNA: TGTGCCAGCCGAACAGGGTCTCCCCCTGGGGCCAACGTCCTGACTTTC.